This T cell receptor (beta chain) was recovered during a study of CD4 T cells in relation to SARS-CoV-2 and coronaviruses (dated by TCRdb to about 2021). Regarding the research as a whole: The ViraFEST assay cultured PBMCs with antigen for nine to eleven days, then sequenced TCR beta CDR3s to find antigen-specific clonal expansions. An HIV-1 Nef peptide pool or a no-peptide culture served as the negative reference condition. Using patient-derived lymphoblastoid cell lines, the shared crossreactive spike epitopes were mapped to their HLA restriction. The study assessed, at the TCR clonotype level, memory CD4+ T cell crossreactivity between SARS-CoV-2 and common cold coronavirus spike proteins. The Adaptive Biotechnologies TCR-sequencing kit was used to sequence samples from a few pre-COVID donors and the naive versus memory experiments, whereas other data were Illumina-based. A different, Illumina-based TCR-beta assay was used to sequence expansion assays from other donors in the study.

Concerning this clone: This receptor's antigen is unknown. Within one base of it there is no much larger clone, and no base qualities were kept.

What the research found in general, with its limitations: Small numbers of patients and of tested TCRs limited the study. Since the crossreactivity analysis centred on spike protein, crossreactivity against other viral proteins was not assessed. Memory CD4+ clonotypes crossrecognizing SARS-CoV-2 and at least one common cold coronavirus spike were found in around 59% of donors. Pre-pandemic and post-infection samples were not both contributed by any donor, so tracing of the source of pre-existing responses was limited. Significantly weaker SARS-CoV-2-driven expansion was shown by crossreactive clones than by monoreactive clones, consistent with antigenic imprinting.

CD4+ T cells from unexposed donors were collected before the COVID-19 pandemic (2011-2018). After about 9 days of culture, CD4+ T cells were isolated with the EasySep CD4+ T cell isolation kit. Unexposed donor CD4+ T cells were tested for reactivity to SARS-CoV-2 S and N and four common cold coronavirus spike pools, as cell number allowed. Two million PBMCs per well were cultured in IMDM with about 5.5% human AB serum and 9.5 to 10 IU/ml IL-2. Half of the culture medium was replaced with fresh IL-2-containing medium on days 3 and 7. Triplicate replicate wells were generally used for each peptide culture condition. Leukapheresis product for the unexposed donors was purchased commercially. Ficoll-Paque PLUS gradient centrifugation was used to isolate PBMCs from leukapheresis product or whole blood. PBMCs were either cryopreserved at -140°C or used fresh in the expansion assay. The QIAamp Micro DNA Kit was used to extract genomic DNA from the CD4+ T cells.

The method behind the library was the immunoSEQ multiplex PCR assay. On the study's bioinformatics: During preprocessing, nonproductive sequences were removed, as were CDR3s that did not start with C, did not end with F or W, or were shorter than 7 amino acids. The MANAFEST web app was used to call antigen-specific clonotypes on the basis of expansion compared with the reference and with other culture wells. To be counted as positive, a clone had to show significant expansion compared with the reference culture, at an FDR below 0.05, in 2 of 3 replicate wells. Positive clones also required significant expansion versus all other tandem wells and an odds ratio above 5. After three terminal residues were trimmed from each end, CDR3 homology was quantified as pairwise Levenshtein distance using the stringdist R package. TCRdb holds this immuneACCESS table with in-frame rearrangements only. Some clones are missing; in checked studies, unresolved V genes explain under half, and the rest has no known cause. V, J and clone size are taken as reported in that table, and D and trimming were inferred from the DNA itself. Within this sample are approximately 17,000 clones, with roughly three quarters of them counted one time only. Roughly a tenth of the sample comes from the top ten.

The CDR3 sequence holds 14 residues, the cysteine and phenylalanine included. CDR3 DNA is the only sequence kept; it has 42 bases, read in frame from the first base. Looking up the germline V gene yields CDR1 SNHLY and CDR2 FYNNEI. V sheds 7 bases and J sheds 3 bases, leaving 12 bases between their ends. Sequenced sample: CD4+ T cells from PBMCs, cultured in vitro. Here the chain combines TRBV2 and TRBJ1-4, with TRBD1 perhaps the D gene, on 6 matching bases. This sequence originates from a human donor in good health. In nucleotides, the sequence is TGTGCCAGCATGTGGGGGCTGGCTAATGAAAAACTGTTTTTT. Translation gives CASMWGLANEKLFF.